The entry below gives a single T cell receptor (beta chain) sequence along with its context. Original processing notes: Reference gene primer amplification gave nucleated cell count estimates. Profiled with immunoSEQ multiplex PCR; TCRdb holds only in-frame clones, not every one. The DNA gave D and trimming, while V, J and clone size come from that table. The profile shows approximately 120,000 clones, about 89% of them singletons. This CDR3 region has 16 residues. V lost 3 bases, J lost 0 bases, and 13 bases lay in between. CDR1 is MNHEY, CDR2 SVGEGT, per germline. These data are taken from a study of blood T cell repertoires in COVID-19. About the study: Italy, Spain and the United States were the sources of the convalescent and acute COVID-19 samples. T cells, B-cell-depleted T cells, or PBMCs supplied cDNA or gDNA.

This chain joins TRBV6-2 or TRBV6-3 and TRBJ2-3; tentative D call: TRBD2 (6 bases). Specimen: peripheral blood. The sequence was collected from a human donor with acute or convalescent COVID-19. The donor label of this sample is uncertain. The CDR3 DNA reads TGTGCCAGCAGTTATATCGGGAGAATTAGCACAGATACGCAGTATTTT. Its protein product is CASSYIGRISTDTQYF.